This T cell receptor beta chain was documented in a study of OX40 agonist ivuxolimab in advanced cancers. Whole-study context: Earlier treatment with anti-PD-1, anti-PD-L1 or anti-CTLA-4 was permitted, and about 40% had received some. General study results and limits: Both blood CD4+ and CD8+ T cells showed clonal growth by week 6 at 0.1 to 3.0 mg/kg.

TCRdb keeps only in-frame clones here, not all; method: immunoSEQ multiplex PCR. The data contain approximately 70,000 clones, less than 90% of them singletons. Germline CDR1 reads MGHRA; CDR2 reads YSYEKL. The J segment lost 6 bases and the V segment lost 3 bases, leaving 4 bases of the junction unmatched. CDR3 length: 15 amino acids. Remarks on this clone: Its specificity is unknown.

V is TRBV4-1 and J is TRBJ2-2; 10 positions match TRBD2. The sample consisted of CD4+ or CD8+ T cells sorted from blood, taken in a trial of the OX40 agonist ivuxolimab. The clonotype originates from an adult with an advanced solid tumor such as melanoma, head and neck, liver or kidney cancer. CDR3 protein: CASSQLAGEAGELFF. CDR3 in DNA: TGCGCCAGCAGCCAGCTAGCGGGAGAAGCCGGGGAGCTGTTTTTT.